The clone carrying this TCR beta chain was counted only a few times. RNA transcripts yielded amplified TCR beta CDR3 regions. HTBI primers were used for first-round RT-PCR of the TCR CDR3. MiXCR, run by TCRdb on the multiplex PCR reads, gives a single entry per CDR3 protein. The data show more than 600,000 distinct CDR3 sequences, roughly 15% seen once. The data were obtained in a study of T cells in Graves' hyperthyroidism and ophthalmopathy. Turning to the study itself: Before any treatment, at initial diagnosis, peripheral blood was collected.

For Graves' hyperthyroidism to be stable, ophthalmopathy could not progress within 18 months. Any patient presenting with uncontrolled infection, other autoimmune disease, pregnancy or lactation was left out. Fresh peripheral blood, approximately 9.1 ml, was the source of the PBMCs. V lost 2 bases and J lost 0, with 11 bases in between. The CDR3 loop spans 15 amino acids. Germline lookup yields CDR1 SGHTA and CDR2 FQGTGA. The genes are TRBV7-3 and TRBJ2-7, with TRBD1 as a possible D gene (7 bases). The receptor was derived from a man younger than 35 with Graves' hyperthyroidism. Sequenced: blood. The CDR3 region has the DNA TGTGCCAGCAGCTTATCAGGGGGGACCTCCTACGAGCAGTACTTC. Protein sequence: CASSLSGGTSYEQYF.